The TCR beta chain under discussion was sequenced for a study of blood T cells in healthy people across ages. Study-level results: Estimated diversity across one million T cells was deemed an underestimate.

This clonotype was observed a few times. Its antigen remains unknown. RNA extraction gave at least 5.5 micrograms of total RNA per sample. From germline, CDR1 is GTSNPN and CDR2 SVGIG (reference sequence). Trimming removed 0 bases at V and 3 bases at J, with 9 bases between. This CDR3 region has 13 residues. A sample-barcoded 5' primer and a J-beta primer mix were used in a second PCR of roughly 7 to 12 cycles. TCRdb re-called the 5' RACE reads through MiXCR, storing one row per CDR3 protein. The data show under 800,000 distinct CDR3 sequences, 40% to 45% seen once. The sequenced material came from blood. This rearrangement joins TRBV30 to TRBJ2-7; no definite D call. This receptor was taken from a woman aged 55-70 years in good health. This chain's CDR3 is CAWSVGGGYEQYF. Here the CDR3 DNA reads TGTGCCTGGAGTGTAGGTGGTGGCTACGAGCAGTACTTC.